This T cell receptor (beta chain) was found in a study of blood T cell repertoires in COVID-19. Overall study: COVID-19 samples, acute and convalescent, were from the United States, Italy and Spain.

Individuals drawn from 24 US areas were about 18 to 95 years old. Recovered status applied to Cohort 3 donors who had two consecutive negative PCRs. It also applied to those with clearance or with symptom resolution. In the original processing: Amplifying reference gene primers gave estimates of nucleated cell counts. Sequencing was performed with immunoSEQ multiplex PCR; in TCRdb, only in-frame clones are kept and a portion is missing. For V, J and clone size, that table is used; D and trimming come from the DNA. The sample lists 200,000 to 250,000 clones; more than 75% were seen once. V was trimmed by 7 bases and J by 0 bases, leaving 6 bases between them. Per the germline V gene, CDR1 is SGHTA and CDR2 is FQGNSA. The CDR3 runs to 13 residues.

Specimen: PBMCs or T cells enriched from blood (not recorded which). The receptor's source is a woman in her forties or fifties who had recovered from COVID-19. This chain uses TRBV7-2 with TRBJ1-4, with D unresolved. CDR3 sequence (DNA): TGTGCCAGCACGAGTGCAACTAATGAAAAACTGTTTTTT. This translates into CASTSATNEKLFF.